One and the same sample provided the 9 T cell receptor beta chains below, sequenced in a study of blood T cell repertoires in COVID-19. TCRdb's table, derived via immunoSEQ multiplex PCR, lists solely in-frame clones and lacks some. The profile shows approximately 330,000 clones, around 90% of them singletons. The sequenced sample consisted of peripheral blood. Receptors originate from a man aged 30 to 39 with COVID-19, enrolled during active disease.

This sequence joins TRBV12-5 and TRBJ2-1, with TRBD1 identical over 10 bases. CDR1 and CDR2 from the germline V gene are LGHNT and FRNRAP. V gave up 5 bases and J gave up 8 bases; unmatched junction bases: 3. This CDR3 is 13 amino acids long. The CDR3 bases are TGTGCTAGTGGTGCCGGGACAGGGGATGAGCAGTTCTTC. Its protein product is CASGAGTGDEQFF.

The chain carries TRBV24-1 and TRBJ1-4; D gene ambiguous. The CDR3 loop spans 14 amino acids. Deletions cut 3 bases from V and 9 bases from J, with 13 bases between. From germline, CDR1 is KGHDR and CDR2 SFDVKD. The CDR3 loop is CATSDGRGGKKLFF. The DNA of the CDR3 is TGTGCCACCAGTGATGGACGGGGAGGGAAAAAACTGTTTTTT.

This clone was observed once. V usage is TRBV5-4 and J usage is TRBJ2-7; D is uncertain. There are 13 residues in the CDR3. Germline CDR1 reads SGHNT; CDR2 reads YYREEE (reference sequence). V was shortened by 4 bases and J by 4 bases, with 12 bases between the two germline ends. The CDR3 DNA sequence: TGTGCCAGCAGCAACGATACCAGATACGAGCAGTACTTC. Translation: CASSNDTRYEQYF.

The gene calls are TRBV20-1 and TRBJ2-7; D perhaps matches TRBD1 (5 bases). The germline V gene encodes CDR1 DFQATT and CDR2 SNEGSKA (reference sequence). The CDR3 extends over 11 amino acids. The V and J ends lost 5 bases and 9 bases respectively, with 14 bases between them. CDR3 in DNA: TGCAGTGCTCAGGGCCGGAAGGGGCAGTACTTC. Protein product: CSAQGRKGQYF.

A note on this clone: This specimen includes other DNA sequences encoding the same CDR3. CDR3 sequence: CASSYSGTGNQPQHF. The CDR3 nucleotides are TGTGCCAGCAGTTACTCGGGGACAGGTAATCAGCCCCAGCATTTT. This chain uses TRBV6-2 or TRBV6-3 with TRBJ1-5; 8 bases are a match to TRBD1. This CDR3 has 15 amino acids. Germline assignment: CDR1 MNHEY and CDR2 SVGEGT. Trimming removed 0 bases from V and 4 bases from J; junction bases left unmatched: 2.

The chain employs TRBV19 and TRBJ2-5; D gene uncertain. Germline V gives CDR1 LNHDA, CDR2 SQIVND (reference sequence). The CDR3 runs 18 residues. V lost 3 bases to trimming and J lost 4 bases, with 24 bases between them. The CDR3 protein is CASSILLHRSAPGETQYF. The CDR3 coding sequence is TGTGCCAGTAGTATTTTGCTTCATAGGTCGGCGCCGGGAGAGACCCAGTACTTC.

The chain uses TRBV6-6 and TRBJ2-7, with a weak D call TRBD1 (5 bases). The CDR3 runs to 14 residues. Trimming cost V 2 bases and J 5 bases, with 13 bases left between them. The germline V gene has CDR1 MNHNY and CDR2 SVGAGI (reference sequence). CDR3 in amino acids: CASSYRSGPHEQYF. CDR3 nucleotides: TGTGCCAGCAGTTACAGGTCAGGGCCCCACGAGCAGTACTTC.

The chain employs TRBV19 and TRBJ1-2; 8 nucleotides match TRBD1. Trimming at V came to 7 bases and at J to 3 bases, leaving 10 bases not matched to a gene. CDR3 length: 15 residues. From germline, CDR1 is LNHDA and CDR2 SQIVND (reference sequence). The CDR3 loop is CASTSQGAGDYGYTF. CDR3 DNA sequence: TGTGCCAGTACCTCCCAGGGGGCAGGGGACTATGGCTACACCTTC.

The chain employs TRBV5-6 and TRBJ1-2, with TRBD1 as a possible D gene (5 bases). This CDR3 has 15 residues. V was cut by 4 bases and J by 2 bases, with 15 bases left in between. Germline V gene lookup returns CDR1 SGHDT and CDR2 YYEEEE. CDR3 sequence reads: CASSLGGAGNYGYTF. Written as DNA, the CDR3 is TGTGCCAGCAGCCTGGGCGGGGCGGGAAACTATGGCTACACCTTC.